This T cell receptor (beta chain) came from a study of blood T cell repertoires in COVID-19. Study background: From the United States, Italy and Spain came samples of acute and convalescent COVID-19. PBMCs, B-cell-depleted T cells, or T cells provided the cDNA or gDNA that made up the material.

Sequencing was performed with immunoSEQ multiplex PCR; in TCRdb, only in-frame clones are kept and a portion is missing. The sample shows approximately 93,000 clones, roughly 88% of them seen only once. Germline lookup yields CDR1 SGDLS and CDR2 YYNGEE. The trim removed 0 bases at V and 0 bases at J, leaving 5 bases unmatched. This CDR3 is built from 16 residues. Sequenced: peripheral blood. The rearrangement uses TRBV9 and TRBJ1-1, with 7 bases aligning to TRBD1. The TCR comes from a man in his forties or fifties with COVID-19, enrolled during active disease. The CDR3 sequence is CASSVAGGGVNTEAFF. CDR3 DNA sequence: TGTGCCAGCAGCGTAGCAGGGGGTGGAGTGAACACTGAAGCTTTCTTT.